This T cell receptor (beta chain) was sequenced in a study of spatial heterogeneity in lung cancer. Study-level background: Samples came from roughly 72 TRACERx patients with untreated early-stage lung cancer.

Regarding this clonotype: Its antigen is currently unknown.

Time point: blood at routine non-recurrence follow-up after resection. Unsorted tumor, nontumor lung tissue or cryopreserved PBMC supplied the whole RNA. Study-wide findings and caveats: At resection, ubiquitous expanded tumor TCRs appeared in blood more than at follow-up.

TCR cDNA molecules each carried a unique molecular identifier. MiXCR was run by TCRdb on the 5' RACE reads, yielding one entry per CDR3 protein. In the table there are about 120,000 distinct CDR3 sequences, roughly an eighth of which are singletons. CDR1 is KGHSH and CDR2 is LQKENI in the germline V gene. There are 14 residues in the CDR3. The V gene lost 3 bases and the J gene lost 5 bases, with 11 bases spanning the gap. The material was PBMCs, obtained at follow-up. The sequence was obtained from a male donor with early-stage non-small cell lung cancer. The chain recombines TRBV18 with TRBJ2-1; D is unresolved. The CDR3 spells CASSPQDGNNEQFF. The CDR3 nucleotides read TGTGCCAGCTCACCCCAGGACGGTAACAATGAGCAGTTCTTC.